A selection of T cell receptor beta chains follows, all from one sample in a study of T cells in Graves' hyperthyroidism and ophthalmopathy. TCRdb passed the multiplex PCR reads through MiXCR, listing each CDR3 protein once. The table shows under 400,000 distinct CDR3 sequences, with 14% occurring only once. The material sequenced was blood. Receptors were obtained from a woman aged 60-75 years with Graves' hyperthyroidism. Both conserved end residues are part of each CDR3. D genes are given only for firm matches. Clone size, where shown, is once, few, many, or a class for clones that have expanded.

CDR3: CASSQGAGAQYF
DNA: TGTGCCAGCAGTCAGGGGGCGGGTGCGCAGTATTTT
size: few
D: TRBD1
J: TRBJ2-3
V: TRBV28

CDR3: CASSLAPRQANYGYTF
DNA: TGTGCCAGCAGCTTGGCCCCTCGACAAGCGAACTATGGCTACACCTTC
size: .
D: .
J: TRBJ1-2
V: TRBV11-1

CDR3: CSANPGTSEQFF
DNA: TGCAGTGCTAACCCCGGGACTAGCGAGCAGTTCTTC
size: .
D: TRBD2
J: TRBJ2-1
V: TRBV20-1

CDR3: CASSPHGGTEAFF
DNA: TGTGCCAGCAGTCCCCACGGGGGGACTGAAGCTTTCTTT
size: many
D: .
J: TRBJ1-1
V: TRBV6-1

CDR3: CASSQVRRGEAFF
DNA: TGTGCCAGCAGCCAAGTAAGGCGGGGGGAAGCTTTCTTT
size: few
D: .
J: TRBJ1-1
V: TRBV14

CDR3: CSVEGLAGSYEQYF
DNA: TGCAGCGTTGAAGGACTAGCGGGGTCCTACGAGCAGTACTTC
size: .
D: TRBD2
J: TRBJ2-7
V: TRBV29-1

CDR3: CSTLAGDPYEQYF
DNA: TGCAGCACCCTAGCGGGAGATCCCTACGAGCAGTACTTC
size: many
D: TRBD2
J: TRBJ2-7
V: TRBV29-1

CDR3: CASSQEFTGGEQYF
DNA: TGTGCCAGCAGCCAAGAATTTACAGGTGGCGAGCAGTACTTC
size: many
D: .
J: TRBJ2-7
V: TRBV3-1

CDR3: CASSTPGTGGISGANVLTF
DNA: TGTGCCAGCAGCACCCCCGGGACAGGGGGGATTTCCGGGGCCAACGTCCTGACTTTC
size: .
D: TRBD1
J: TRBJ2-6
V: TRBV7-9

CDR3: CASRGIGGPELAFF
DNA: TGTGCCAGCAGAGGAATAGGGGGACCAGAATTGGCTTTCTTT
size: many
D: .
J: TRBJ1-1
V: TRBV27

CDR3: CATIRGLAGAGEQFF
DNA: TGTGCCACCATCAGAGGACTAGCGGGAGCGGGGGAGCAGTTCTTC
size: .
D: TRBD2
J: TRBJ2-1
V: TRBV24-1

CDR3: CASGIVDTQYF
DNA: TGTGCCAGCGGGATTGTAGATACGCAGTATTTT
size: many
D: .
J: TRBJ2-3
V: TRBV27

CDR3: CASSRDRGKWEQYF
DNA: TGTGCCAGCAGCAGGGACAGGGGGAAATGGGAGCAGTACTTC
size: many
D: TRBD1
J: TRBJ2-7
V: TRBV5-6

CDR3: CASSRERLAGVTGELFF
DNA: TGTGCCAGCTCCCGCGAACGACTAGCGGGAGTCACCGGGGAGCTGTTTTTT
size: few
D: TRBD2
J: TRBJ2-2
V: TRBV18

CDR3: CASSTDRGRIYEQYF
DNA: TGTGCCAGCAGCACTGACAGGGGCAGGATCTACGAGCAGTACTTC
size: many
D: TRBD1
J: TRBJ2-7
V: TRBV28

CDR3: CAWRGRGENTGELFF
DNA: TGTGCCTGGAGGGGACGGGGCGAGAACACCGGGGAGCTGTTTTTT
size: .
D: .
J: TRBJ2-2
V: TRBV30

CDR3: CASSLSGQEWQAFF
DNA: TGTGCCAGCAGCTTGAGCGGACAGGAGTGGCAGGCTTTCTTT
size: few
D: TRBD1
J: TRBJ1-1
V: TRBV5-5

CDR3: CASKAPSSYNEQFF
DNA: TGTGCCAGCAAAGCGCCCAGCTCCTACAATGAGCAGTTCTTC
size: many
D: .
J: TRBJ2-1
V: TRBV28

CDR3: CAISAPNTGELFF
DNA: TGTGCCATCAGTGCGCCCAACACCGGGGAGCTGTTTTTT
size: many
D: .
J: TRBJ2-2
V: TRBV10-3

CDR3: CASSLEVSGDPEAFF
DNA: TGCGCCAGCAGCTTGGAGGTCTCGGGAGACCCTGAAGCTTTCTTT
size: many
D: .
J: TRBJ1-1
V: TRBV5-1

CDR3: CASSLGGGNQETQYF
DNA: TGTGCCAGCAGCTTAGGGGGCGGCAACCAAGAGACCCAGTACTTC
size: many
D: .
J: TRBJ2-5
V: TRBV11-2

CDR3: CASTRRGSYEQYF
DNA: TGTGCCAGCACCCGCAGGGGGAGCTACGAGCAGTACTTC
size: many
D: TRBD1
J: TRBJ2-7
V: TRBV12-3/TRBV12-4

CDR3: CASSLVGEAYGYTF
DNA: TGTGCCAGCAGCCTTGTAGGGGAGGCCTATGGCTACACCTTC
size: many
D: .
J: TRBJ1-2
V: TRBV4-2

CDR3: CAWRKRGRAYEQYF
DNA: TGTGCCTGGAGGAAGAGGGGGAGAGCCTACGAGCAGTACTTC
size: many
D: .
J: TRBJ2-7
V: TRBV30

CDR3: CSAPGPAHSGELFF
DNA: TGCAGTGCCCCGGGACCAGCTCACTCCGGGGAGCTGTTTTTT
size: many
D: .
J: TRBJ2-2
V: TRBV20-1

CDR3: CASSQTQETQYF
DNA: TGTGCCAGCAGCCAAACGCAAGAGACCCAGTACTTC
size: .
D: .
J: TRBJ2-5
V: TRBV6-1

CDR3: CASSLFGGRDAYEQYF
DNA: TGTGCCAGCAGTTTATTCGGTGGGAGGGATGCCTACGAGCAGTACTTC
size: .
D: TRBD2
J: TRBJ2-7
V: TRBV12-3/TRBV12-4

CDR3: CASSLVGPVAGGTGELFF
DNA: TGTGCCAGCAGCTTAGTGGGTCCGGTAGCGGGAGGCACCGGGGAGCTGTTTTTT
size: many
D: TRBD2
J: TRBJ2-2
V: TRBV11-2

CDR3: CASSTPRGIGSPLHF
DNA: TGTGCCAGCAGTACGCCGAGGGGCATAGGTTCACCCCTCCACTTT
size: many
D: .
J: TRBJ1-6
V: TRBV28

CDR3: CATSEPKYGVTEAFF
DNA: TGTGCCACCAGTGAACCCAAGTATGGGGTCACTGAAGCTTTCTTT
size: .
D: .
J: TRBJ1-1
V: TRBV24-1

CDR3: CASSLGISSSYEQYF
DNA: TGTGCCAGCAGCTTAGGAATCAGCAGCAGCTACGAGCAGTACTTC
size: many
D: .
J: TRBJ2-7
V: TRBV11-2

CDR3: CASIKWASGANVLTF
DNA: TGTGCCAGCATTAAATGGGCCTCTGGGGCCAACGTCCTGACTTTC
size: .
D: .
J: TRBJ2-6
V: TRBV28

CDR3: CASSPPFSGRGEQFF
DNA: TGTGCCAGCAGTCCACCCTTTAGCGGGAGAGGGGAGCAGTTCTTC
size: many
D: TRBD2
J: TRBJ2-1
V: TRBV28

CDR3: CASSDYGEGGYNSPLHF
DNA: TGTGCCAGCAGCGATTACGGGGAAGGGGGCTATAATTCACCCCTCCACTTT
size: many
D: .
J: TRBJ1-6
V: TRBV12-3/TRBV12-4

CDR3: CASSFRVRTDYQETQYF
DNA: TGTGCCAGCAGCTTTCGGGTTCGGACAGACTACCAAGAGACCCAGTACTTC
size: few
D: .
J: TRBJ2-5
V: TRBV11-2

CDR3: CASALGQGYEQYF
DNA: TGTGCCAGCGCCCTAGGACAGGGCTACGAGCAGTACTTC
size: many
D: TRBD1
J: TRBJ2-7
V: TRBV6-1

CDR3: CSASPSGKQETQYF
DNA: TGCAGTGCTAGTCCTAGCGGGAAACAAGAGACCCAGTACTTC
size: .
D: TRBD2
J: TRBJ2-5
V: TRBV20-1

CDR3: CASSFLDTGVGNTIYF
DNA: TGTGCCAGCAGCTTCCTGGATACCGGGGTGGGAAACACCATATATTTT
size: many
D: .
J: TRBJ1-3
V: TRBV11-2

CDR3: CASRKGGVIQPQHF
DNA: TGTGCCAGCAGAAAAGGGGGGGTCATCCAGCCCCAGCATTTT
size: many
D: .
J: TRBJ1-5
V: TRBV6-2/TRBV6-3

CDR3: CASSVTGMNTEAFF
DNA: TGTGCCAGCAGCGTAACAGGGATGAACACTGAAGCTTTCTTT
size: many
D: .
J: TRBJ1-1
V: TRBV9

CDR3: CASSRQGPRLGTEAFF
DNA: TGCGCCAGCAGTAGACAGGGCCCACGGTTGGGCACTGAAGCTTTCTTT
size: many
D: TRBD1
J: TRBJ1-1
V: TRBV10-1

CDR3: CASSSLGGARNNEQFF
DNA: TGTGCCAGCAGTTCATTGGGGGGAGCACGAAATAATGAGCAGTTCTTC
size: .
D: .
J: TRBJ2-1
V: TRBV14